Included here is one TCR beta chain sequence, with context. Authors' analysis steps: Researchers report that nucleated cell counts were estimated from reference gene primer amplification. Measured with immunoSEQ multiplex PCR; TCRdb has only the in-frame clones, and not every one. The V and J calls and clone size come from that table; D and trimming were worked out from the DNA. This repertoire shows about 47,000 clones, 88% found once; its top ten account for over 2.5%. CDR1 is SNHLY, CDR2 FYNNEI, per germline. V was clipped by 8 bases and J by 0 bases, with 8 bases between them. The CDR3 sequence is 12 residues long. The data were taken from a study of blood T cell repertoires in COVID-19. For the study at large: The origin of the acute and convalescent COVID-19 samples was the United States, Italy and Spain. Sample material is recorded as cDNA or gDNA derived from T cells, B-cell-depleted T cells, or PBMCs.

The V call is TRBV2, the J call TRBJ2-7; D is unclear. Sequencing input: peripheral blood. The clonotype comes from a man in his fifties with active COVID-19. The CDR3 coding sequence is TGTGCCAGCTCAATCGGCTCCTACGAGCAGTACTTC. This sequence encodes CASSIGSYEQYF.